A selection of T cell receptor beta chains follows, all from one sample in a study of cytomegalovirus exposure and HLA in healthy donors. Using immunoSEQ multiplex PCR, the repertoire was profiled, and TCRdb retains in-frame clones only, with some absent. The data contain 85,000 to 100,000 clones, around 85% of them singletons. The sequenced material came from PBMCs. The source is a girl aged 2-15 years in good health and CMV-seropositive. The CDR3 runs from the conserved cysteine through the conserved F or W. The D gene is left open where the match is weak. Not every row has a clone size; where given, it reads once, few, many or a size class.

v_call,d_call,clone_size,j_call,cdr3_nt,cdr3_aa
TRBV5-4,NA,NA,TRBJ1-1,TGTGCCAGCAGCCGGTTTGGAGGGGACACTGAAGCTTTCTTT,CASSRFGGDTEAFF
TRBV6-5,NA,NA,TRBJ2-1,TGTGCCAGCAGCAGGTGGAATGAGCAGTTCTTC,CASSRWNEQFF
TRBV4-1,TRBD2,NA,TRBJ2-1,TGCGCCAGCAGCCAGGGACTAGCGGATCCCTCCTACAATGAGCAGTTCTTC,CASSQGLADPSYNEQFF
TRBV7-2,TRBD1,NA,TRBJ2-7,TGTGCCAGCAGCAACCAGGGGGCTATCGACGAGCAGTACTTC,CASSNQGAIDEQYF
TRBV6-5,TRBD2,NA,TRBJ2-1,TGTGCCAGCCGGTCAGCTGCTAGCGGGAGGAAGTTCTTC,CASRSAASGRKFF
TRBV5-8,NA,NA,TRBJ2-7,TGTGCCAGCAGCTCCCTAAGCTACGAGCAGTACTTC,CASSSLSYEQYF
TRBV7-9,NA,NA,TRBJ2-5,TGTGCCAGCAGCGGAAAACAGGGAGCCAACGGAGAGACCCAGTACTTC,CASSGKQGANGETQYF
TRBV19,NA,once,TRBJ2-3,TGTGCCAGTAGAGGTGGGCTCAACACAGATACGCAGTATTTT,CASRGGLNTDTQYF
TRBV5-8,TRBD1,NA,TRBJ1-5,TGTGCCAGCAGCCCCCGGACAGGCACCAATCAGCCCCAGCATTTT,CASSPRTGTNQPQHF
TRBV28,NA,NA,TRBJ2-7,TGTGCCACTCGGACCTGGGGCGACTACGAGCAGTACTTC,CATRTWGDYEQYF
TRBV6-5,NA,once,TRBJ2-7,TGTGCCAGCAGTTACTCGACGGCAGGAGGGGACGAGCAGTACTTC,CASSYSTAGGDEQYF
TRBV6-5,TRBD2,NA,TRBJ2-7,TGTGCCAGCAGTTACTCGACTAGCGGGACCTACGAGCAGTACTTC,CASSYSTSGTYEQYF
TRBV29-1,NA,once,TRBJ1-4,TGCAGCGCACAGGGAACTAATGAAAAACTGTTTTTT,CSAQGTNEKLFF
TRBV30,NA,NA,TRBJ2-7,TGTGCCTGGTCCAGCGGAATGAAATACGAGCAGTACTTC,CAWSSGMKYEQYF
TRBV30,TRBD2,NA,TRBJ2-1,TGTGCCTGGAGTCGTTTTAGCGGGAATGAGCAGTTCTTC,CAWSRFSGNEQFF
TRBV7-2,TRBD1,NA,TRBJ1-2,TGTGCCAGCAGCTCTGCAAGTCCGGGACAGGGCTCCGTTCGTGGCTACACCTTC,CASSSASPGQGSVRGYTF
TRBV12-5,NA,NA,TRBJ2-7,TGTGCTAGTGGTTTCCAGGGTTCCGAGCAGTACTTC,CASGFQGSEQYF
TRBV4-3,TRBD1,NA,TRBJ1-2,TGCGCCAGCAGCCAAGATAAGGGGGCGGATGGCTACACCTTC,CASSQDKGADGYTF
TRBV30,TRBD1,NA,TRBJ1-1,TGTGCCTGGAGGGACAGGGGAGAAGCTTTCTTT,CAWRDRGEAFF
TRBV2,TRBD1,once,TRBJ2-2,TGTGCCAGCAGGCGGACAGGGTCGAACACCGGGGAGCTGTTTTTT,CASRRTGSNTGELFF
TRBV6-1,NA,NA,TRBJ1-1,TGTGCCAGCAGTGAATCATGGTCGCCGGGGGCTTTCTTT,CASSESWSPGAFF
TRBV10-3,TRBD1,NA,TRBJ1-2,TGTGCCATCAGTGAGCCTGGCATTGACAGGGGTAGGAACTATGGCTACACCTTC,CAISEPGIDRGRNYGYTF
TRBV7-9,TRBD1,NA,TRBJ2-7,TGTGCCAGCAGCTGGACCCGGGACAGCTCCTACGAGCAGTACTTC,CASSWTRDSSYEQYF
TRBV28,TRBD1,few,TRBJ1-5,TGTGCCAGCAGTCGTCGGCAGGGGGCGGCTATTCAGCCCCAGCATTTT,CASSRRQGAAIQPQHF
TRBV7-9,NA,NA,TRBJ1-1,TGTGCCAGCAGCTCTACCTCCGGGCGGGGACCGAACACTGAAGCTTTCTTT,CASSSTSGRGPNTEAFF
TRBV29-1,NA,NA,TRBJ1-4,TGCAGCGTTGTAGAGGGACTTGGAACTAATGAAAAACTGTTTTTT,CSVVEGLGTNEKLFF
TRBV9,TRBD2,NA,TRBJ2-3,TGTGCCAGCAGCGTGGCGGGAGGAAGCACAGATACGCAGTATTTT,CASSVAGGSTDTQYF
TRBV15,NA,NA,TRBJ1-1,TGTGCCACCAGCAGACAAAGGGGGACTGAAGCTTTCTTT,CATSRQRGTEAFF
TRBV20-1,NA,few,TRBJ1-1,TGCAGTCGTCGGGGCACTGAAGCTTTCTTT,CSRRGTEAFF
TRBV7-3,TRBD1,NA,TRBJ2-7,TGTGCCAGCAGCTTAGGGCAGGGGGCCTCCGACGAGCAGTACTTC,CASSLGQGASDEQYF
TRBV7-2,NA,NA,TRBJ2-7,TGTGCCAGCAGCTTAGAAGTGGGCCAGATCTACGAGCAGTACTTC,CASSLEVGQIYEQYF
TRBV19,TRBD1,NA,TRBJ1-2,TGTGCCAGTAGTCCGGGACAGGGCGCCGCCACCTTC,CASSPGQGAATF